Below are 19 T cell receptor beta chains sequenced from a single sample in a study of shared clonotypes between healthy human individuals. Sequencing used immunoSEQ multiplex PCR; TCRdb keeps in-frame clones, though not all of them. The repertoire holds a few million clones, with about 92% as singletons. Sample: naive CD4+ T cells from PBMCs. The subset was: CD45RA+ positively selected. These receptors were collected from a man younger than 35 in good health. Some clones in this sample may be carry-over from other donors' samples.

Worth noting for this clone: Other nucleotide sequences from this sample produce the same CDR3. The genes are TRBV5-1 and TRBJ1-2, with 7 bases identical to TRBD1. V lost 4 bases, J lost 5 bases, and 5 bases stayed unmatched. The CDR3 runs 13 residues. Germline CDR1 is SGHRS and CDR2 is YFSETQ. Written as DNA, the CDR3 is TGCGCCAGCAGCACTGACAGGGCATATGGCTACACCTTC. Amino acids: CASSTDRAYGYTF.

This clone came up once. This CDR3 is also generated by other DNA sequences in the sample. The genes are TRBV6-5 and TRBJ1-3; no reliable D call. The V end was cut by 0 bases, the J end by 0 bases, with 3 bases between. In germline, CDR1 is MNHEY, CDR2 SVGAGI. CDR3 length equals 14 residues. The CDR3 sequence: CASSYSLSGNTIYF. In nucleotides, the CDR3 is TGTGCCAGCAGTTACTCTCTCTCTGGAAACACCATATATTTT.

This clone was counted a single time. CDR3: CSATNGSTYEQYF. CDR3 nucleotides: TGCAGCGCGACTAACGGGAGCACCTACGAGCAGTACTTC. The chain carries TRBV29-1 and TRBJ2-7; D possibly corresponds to TRBD2 (6 bases). Looked up from germline, CDR1 is SQVTM and CDR2 is ANQGSEA. The germline V and J ends were trimmed by 7 bases and 2 bases, with 15 bases remaining between them. The CDR3 has 13 residues.

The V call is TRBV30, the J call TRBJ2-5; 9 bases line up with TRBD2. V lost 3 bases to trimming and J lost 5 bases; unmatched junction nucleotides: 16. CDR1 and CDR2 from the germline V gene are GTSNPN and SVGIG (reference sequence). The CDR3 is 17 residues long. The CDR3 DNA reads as TGTGCCTGGAGGGCCCTGGGGGTAGCGGGAGCTCCGGAGACCCAGTACTTC. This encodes CAWRALGVAGAPETQYF.

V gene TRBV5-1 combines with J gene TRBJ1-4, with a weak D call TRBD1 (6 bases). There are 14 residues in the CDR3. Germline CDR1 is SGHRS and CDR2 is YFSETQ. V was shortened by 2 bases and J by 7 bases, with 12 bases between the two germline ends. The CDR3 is CASSLGGFGEKLFF. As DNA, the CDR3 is TGCGCCAGCAGCTTAGGGGGATTCGGTGAAAAACTGTTTTTT.

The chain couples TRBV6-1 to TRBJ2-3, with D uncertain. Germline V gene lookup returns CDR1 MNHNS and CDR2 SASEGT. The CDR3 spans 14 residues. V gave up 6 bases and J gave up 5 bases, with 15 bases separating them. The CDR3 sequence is CASSQRALGDTQYF. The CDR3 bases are TGTGCCAGCAGCCAACGTGCACTGGGAGATACGCAGTATTTT.

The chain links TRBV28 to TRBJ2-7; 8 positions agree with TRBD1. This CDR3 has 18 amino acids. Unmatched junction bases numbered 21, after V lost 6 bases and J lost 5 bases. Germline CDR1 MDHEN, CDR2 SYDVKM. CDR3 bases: TGTGCCAGCAGCACGATTGGCTCGGCGGCAGGGGGCTTCCACGAGCAGTACTTC. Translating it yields CASSTIGSAAGGFHEQYF.

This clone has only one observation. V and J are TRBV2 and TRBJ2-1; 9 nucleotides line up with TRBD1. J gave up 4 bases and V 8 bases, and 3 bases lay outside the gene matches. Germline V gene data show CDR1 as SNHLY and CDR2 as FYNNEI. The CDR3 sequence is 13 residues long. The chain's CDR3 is CASDGTGYNEQFF. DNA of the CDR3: TGTGCCAGCGACGGGACAGGGTACAATGAGCAGTTCTTC.

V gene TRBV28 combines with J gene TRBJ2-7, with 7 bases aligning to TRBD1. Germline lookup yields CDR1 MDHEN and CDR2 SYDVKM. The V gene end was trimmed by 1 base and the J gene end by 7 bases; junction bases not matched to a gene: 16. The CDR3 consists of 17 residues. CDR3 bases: TGTGCCAGCAGTTTATACAACCTGGGACAGTGGGGAGTTGAGCAGTACTTC. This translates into CASSLYNLGQWGVEQYF.

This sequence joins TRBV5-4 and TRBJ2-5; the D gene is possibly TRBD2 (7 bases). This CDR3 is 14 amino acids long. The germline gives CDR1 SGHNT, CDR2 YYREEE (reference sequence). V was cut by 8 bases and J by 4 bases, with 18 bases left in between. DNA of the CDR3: TGTGCCAGTCACCTAGCCCGGGGGGCAGAGACCCAGTACTTC. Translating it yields CASHLARGAETQYF.

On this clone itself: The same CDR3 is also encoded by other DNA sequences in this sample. The CDR3 reads CASSLAGTVNTEAFF. In DNA, the CDR3 is TGTGCCAGCAGCTTAGCCGGGACGGTTAACACTGAAGCTTTCTTT. The genes are TRBV7-2 and TRBJ1-1, with a weak D call TRBD1 (5 bases). V was pared by 0 bases and J by 2 bases, with 10 bases between. In germline, CDR1 is SGHTA, CDR2 FQGNSA. The CDR3 runs to 15 residues.

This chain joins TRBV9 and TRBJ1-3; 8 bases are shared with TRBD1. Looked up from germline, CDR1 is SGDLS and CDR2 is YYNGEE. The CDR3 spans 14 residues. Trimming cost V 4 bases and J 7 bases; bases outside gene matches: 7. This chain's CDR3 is CASSPGQGRNTIYF. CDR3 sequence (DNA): TGTGCCAGCAGCCCTGGACAGGGTCGGAACACCATATATTTT.

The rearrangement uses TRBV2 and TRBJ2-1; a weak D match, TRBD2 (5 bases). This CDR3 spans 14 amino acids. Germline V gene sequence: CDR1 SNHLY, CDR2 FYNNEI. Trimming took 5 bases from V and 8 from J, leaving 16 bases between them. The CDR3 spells CASSLLTRTDEQFF. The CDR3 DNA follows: TGTGCCAGCAGTCTGCTAACCCGGACTGATGAGCAGTTCTTC.

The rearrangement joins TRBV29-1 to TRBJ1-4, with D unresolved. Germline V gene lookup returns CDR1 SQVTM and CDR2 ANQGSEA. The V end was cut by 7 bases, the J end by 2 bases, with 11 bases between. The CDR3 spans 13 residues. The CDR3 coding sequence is TGCAGCGGGCAGGCAGGTACTAATGAAAAACTGTTTTTT. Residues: CSGQAGTNEKLFF.

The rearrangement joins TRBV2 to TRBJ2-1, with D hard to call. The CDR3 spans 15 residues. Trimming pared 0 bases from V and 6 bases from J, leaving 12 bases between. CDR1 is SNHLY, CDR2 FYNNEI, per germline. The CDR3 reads CASSEASQTVNEQFF. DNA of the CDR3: TGTGCCAGCAGTGAAGCGTCACAGACTGTCAATGAGCAGTTCTTC.

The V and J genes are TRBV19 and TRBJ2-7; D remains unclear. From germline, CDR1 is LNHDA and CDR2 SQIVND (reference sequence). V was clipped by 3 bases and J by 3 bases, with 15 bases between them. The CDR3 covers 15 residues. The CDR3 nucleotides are TGTGCCAGTAGTATTTTACCGTTTAAAGGCTACGAGCAGTACTTC. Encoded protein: CASSILPFKGYEQYF. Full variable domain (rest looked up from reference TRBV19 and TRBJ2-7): DGGITQSPKYLFRKEGQNVTLSCEQNLNHDAMYWYRQDPGQGLRLIYYSQIVNDFQKGDIAEGYSVSREKKESFPLTVTSAQKNPTAFYLCASSILPFKGYEQYFGPGTRLTVT.

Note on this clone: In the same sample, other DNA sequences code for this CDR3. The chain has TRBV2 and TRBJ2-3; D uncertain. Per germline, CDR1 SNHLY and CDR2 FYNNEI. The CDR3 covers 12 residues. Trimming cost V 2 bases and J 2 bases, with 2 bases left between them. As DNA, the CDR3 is TGTGCCAGCAGTGAACACACAGATACGCAGTATTTT. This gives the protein CASSEHTDTQYF.

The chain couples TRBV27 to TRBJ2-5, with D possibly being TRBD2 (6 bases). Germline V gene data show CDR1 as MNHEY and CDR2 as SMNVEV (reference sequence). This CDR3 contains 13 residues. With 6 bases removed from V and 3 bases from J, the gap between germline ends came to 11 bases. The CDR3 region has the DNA TGTGCCAGCAGCCGGGACTTGGAAGAGACCCAGTACTTC. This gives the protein CASSRDLEETQYF.

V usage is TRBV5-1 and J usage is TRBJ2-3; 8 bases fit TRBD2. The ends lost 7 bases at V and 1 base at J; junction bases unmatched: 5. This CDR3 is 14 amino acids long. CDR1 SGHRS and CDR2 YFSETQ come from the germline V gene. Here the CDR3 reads CASWEAGGTDTQYF. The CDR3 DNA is TGCGCCAGCTGGGAAGCGGGAGGCACAGATACGCAGTATTTT.